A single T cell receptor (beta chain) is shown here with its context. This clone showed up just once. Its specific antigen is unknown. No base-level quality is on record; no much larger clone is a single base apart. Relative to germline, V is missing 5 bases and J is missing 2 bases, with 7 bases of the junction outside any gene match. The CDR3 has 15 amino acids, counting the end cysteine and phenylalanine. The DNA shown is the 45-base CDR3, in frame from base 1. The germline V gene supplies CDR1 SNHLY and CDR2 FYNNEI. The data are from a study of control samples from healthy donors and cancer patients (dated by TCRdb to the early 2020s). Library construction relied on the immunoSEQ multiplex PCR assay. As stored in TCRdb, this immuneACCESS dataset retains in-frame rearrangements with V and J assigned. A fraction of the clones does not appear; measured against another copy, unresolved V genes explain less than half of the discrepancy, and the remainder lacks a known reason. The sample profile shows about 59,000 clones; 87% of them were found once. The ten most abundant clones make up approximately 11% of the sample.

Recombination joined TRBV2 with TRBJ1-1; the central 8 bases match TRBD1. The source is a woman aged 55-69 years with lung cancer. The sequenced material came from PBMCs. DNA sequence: TGTGCCAGCAGTCACTATGGGACAGGCAACACTGAAGCTTTCTTT. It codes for CASSHYGTGNTEAFF.